This is a list of T cell receptor beta chains from one sample in a study of CD8 T cells in ankylosing spondylitis. TCRdb re-called the 5' RACE reads through MiXCR, storing one row per CDR3 protein. This sample has 200,000 to 250,000 distinct CDR3 sequences, with 6% to 8.5% found just once. The specimen sequenced was blood, either unsorted or a sorted T cell fraction (not recorded which). The receptors derive from a male donor with ankylosing spondylitis. The CDR3 runs from the conserved cysteine through the conserved F or W. The D gene is left open where the match is weak. Clone size appears in some rows only: once, few, many, or a class for an expanded clone.

D gene	J gene	clone size	V gene	CDR3 DNA	CDR3 protein
-	TRBJ2-7	few	TRBV6-6	TGTGCCAGCAGCCACGGGGAGTCGGAGCAGTACTTC	CASSHGESEQYF
-	TRBJ1-5	few	TRBV7-9	TGTGCCAGCAGCCGGGGGGGGATTAATCAGCCCCAGCATTTT	CASSRGGINQPQHF
TRBD2	TRBJ2-5	many	TRBV7-9	TGTGCCAGCAGCTTAGCTAGCGGGGGCCCAGAGACCCAGTACTTC	CASSLASGGPETQYF
-	TRBJ1-6	many	TRBV29-1	TGCAGCGCCCCACGGGGCCTTTCACCCCTCCACTTT	CSAPRGLSPLHF
-	TRBJ1-3	many	TRBV6-2/TRBV6-3	TGTGCCAGCACCGAGGTGGGCAGCTCTGGAAACACCATATATTTT	CASTEVGSSGNTIYF
TRBD1	TRBJ2-5	many	TRBV6-5	TGTGCCAGCAATTCAGGGGGACGGGAGACCCAGTACTTC	CASNSGGRETQYF
-	TRBJ2-1	many	TRBV29-1	TGCAGCGTTGATTCTGAGAGTGTCTACAATGAGCAGTTCTTC	CSVDSESVYNEQFF
TRBD2	TRBJ2-2	many	TRBV27	TGTGCCAGCAGCTTAGGGGCGGGAGTACCCTTCGCCGGGGAGCTGTTTTTT	CASSLGAGVPFAGELFF
TRBD1	TRBJ1-4	many	TRBV20-1	TGCAGTGCTAGGGACAGGGAGGCTGGATCAACTAATGAAAAACTGTTTTTT	CSARDREAGSTNEKLFF
-	TRBJ2-1	many	TRBV18	TGTGCCAGCTCACCACCCCCGGGACTGGCTCACAATGAGCAGTTCTTC	CASSPPPGLAHNEQFF
TRBD1	TRBJ1-2	-	TRBV20-1	TGCAGTGCGGAGGGACAGGGGTGGGACTACACCTTC	CSAEGQGWDYTF
-	TRBJ2-1	many	TRBV2	TGTGCCAGCAGTTCGCCAGGGGAGAATGAGCAGTTCTTC	CASSSPGENEQFF
-	TRBJ2-7	many	TRBV7-9	TGTGCCAGCTTTGGAGGCTACGAGCAGTACTTC	CASFGGYEQYF
-	TRBJ2-7	many	TRBV9	TGTGCCAGCAGCGTAGCAATCGGGGAAACCTACGAGCAGTACTTC	CASSVAIGETYEQYF
-	TRBJ1-1	many	TRBV12-3/TRBV12-4	TGTGCCAGCACCTCGCCCGCTATGGGCACTGAAGCTTTCTTT	CASTSPAMGTEAFF
-	TRBJ1-5	many	TRBV12-5	TGTGCTAGTGCCATGGGGAGGGGTCAGCCCCAGCATTTT	CASAMGRGQPQHF
-	TRBJ2-7	many	TRBV15	TGTGCCACCAGCAGGTTTCCAGACATTAAAAGCTCCTACGAGCAGTACTTC	CATSRFPDIKSSYEQYF
-	TRBJ2-1	few	TRBV12-3/TRBV12-4	TGTGCCAGCAGTTTTCTTGGCGTTTCATCCTACAATGAGCAGTTCTTC	CASSFLGVSSYNEQFF
-	TRBJ2-1	-	TRBV20-1	TGCAGTGCTATGGATCGCCGAAGGGGTGAGCAGTTCTTC	CSAMDRRRGEQFF
-	TRBJ2-7	many	TRBV7-6	TGTGCCAGCAGCTTATCCCCGACAGAAAACTACGAGCAGTACTTC	CASSLSPTENYEQYF
-	TRBJ1-1	many	TRBV4-3	TGCGCCAGCAGCCAAGATCACGACACAGCGAACACTGAAGCTTTCTTT	CASSQDHDTANTEAFF
TRBD1	TRBJ2-6	many	TRBV3-1	TGTGCCAGCAGCAAAGACAGGGGCCGGTCCCAGTCCAACGTCCTGACTTTC	CASSKDRGRSQSNVLTF
TRBD2	TRBJ2-1	many	TRBV5-1	TGCGCCAGCAGCTTAGGGGGAGCGGGAGGGATCGATGAGCAGTTCTTC	CASSLGGAGGIDEQFF
-	TRBJ2-7	many	TRBV28	TGTGCCAGCAGTCTCTCTGGGACGGCGGGTACCTACGAGCAGTACTTC	CASSLSGTAGTYEQYF
-	TRBJ2-3	few	TRBV2	TGTGCCAGCAGAACCTATTCGGACTACCCCACAGATACGCAGTATTTT	CASRTYSDYPTDTQYF
TRBD1	TRBJ2-2	many	TRBV20-1	TGCAGTGCTACTGACAGGGGGACCGGGGAGCTGTTTTTT	CSATDRGTGELFF
-	TRBJ2-2	few	TRBV27	TGTGCCAGCAGCTGGACTTTTGGGACCGGGGAGCTGTTTTTT	CASSWTFGTGELFF
TRBD2	TRBJ2-1	many	TRBV9	TGTGCCAGCAGCGTAGGGGGGGAGGGCCTACCTGAGCAGTTCTTC	CASSVGGEGLPEQFF
-	TRBJ1-5	many	TRBV4-1	TGCGCCAGCAGCCAAGACACAAGAAATCAGCCCCAGCATTTT	CASSQDTRNQPQHF
TRBD1	TRBJ1-1	many	TRBV9	TGTGCCAGCAGCGGAGGGGGCCCTGAAGCTTTCTTT	CASSGGGPEAFF
-	TRBJ1-2	many	TRBV20-1	TGCAGTGCTAGAGGGAGTCTCTGGGATGGCTACACCTTC	CSARGSLWDGYTF
-	TRBJ1-1	many	TRBV5-1	TGCGCCAGCAGCCTAAGGGTTTTGAACACTGAAGCTTTCTTT	CASSLRVLNTEAFF
-	TRBJ1-1	many	TRBV5-5	TGTGCCAGCCAGAGACAGGTGGGCACTGAAGCTTTCTTT	CASQRQVGTEAFF
TRBD1	TRBJ1-1	many	TRBV5-1	TGCGCCAGCAGCGCGGGACAGGGATTGAACACTGAAGCTTTCTTT	CASSAGQGLNTEAFF
TRBD1	TRBJ2-2	many	TRBV7-9	TGTGCCAGCAGCTTGACGACAGGGCCCACCGGGGAGCTGTTTTTT	CASSLTTGPTGELFF
-	TRBJ2-2	many	TRBV7-9	TGTGCCAGCAGCCTTATAGTCGGGGCCACATCAACCGGGGAGCTGTTTTTT	CASSLIVGATSTGELFF
TRBD2	TRBJ2-1	many	TRBV7-8	TGTGCCAGCAGCTTCAGACTAGCGGGAGGCTCTCAACTCCTTTACAATGAGCAGTTCTTC	CASSFRLAGGSQLLYNEQFF
-	TRBJ1-3	few	TRBV9	TGTGCCAGCAGCGAGTCTGGGACCTCGAGGCGAAACACCATATATTTT	CASSESGTSRRNTIYF
-	TRBJ1-2	many	TRBV7-9	TGTGCCAGCAGCTTGCGAAACTATGGCTACACCTTC	CASSLRNYGYTF
TRBD1	TRBJ2-2	many	TRBV9	TGTGCCAGCAGCTATGGACAGGCAGCGTCCAAAAACGGGGAGCTGTTTTTT	CASSYGQAASKNGELFF
-	TRBJ2-3	-	TRBV4-3	TGCGCCAGCAGCCAAGATCCTCGAAAACGGGCCGGACCCCCAGATACGCAGTATTTT	CASSQDPRKRAGPPDTQYF
TRBD2	TRBJ2-1	many	TRBV12-5	TGTGCTAGTGGCGCTAGCGGGGGCCCTACTTACAATGAGCAGTTCTTC	CASGASGGPTYNEQFF
-	TRBJ2-3	few	TRBV9	TGTGCCAGCAGCCCCTACAGGGCCGAAGATACGCAGTATTTT	CASSPYRAEDTQYF
-	TRBJ2-5	-	TRBV20-1	TGCAGTGCTAGAGATCGGGGCGGGGTGGACCGAGAGACCCAGTACTTC	CSARDRGGVDRETQYF
TRBD2	TRBJ2-1	many	TRBV6-5	TGTGCCAGCAGTTATGGACTAGCGGCCTACAATGAGCAGTTCTTC	CASSYGLAAYNEQFF
TRBD2	TRBJ2-1	few	TRBV30	TGTGCCTGGAGCGGACTAGCGGGGGTGTCCTACAATGAGCAGTTCTTC	CAWSGLAGVSYNEQFF
TRBD1	TRBJ2-7	many	TRBV4-1	TGCGCCAGCAGCCAAGTTTACAGGGGGCTCAACGAGCAGTACTTC	CASSQVYRGLNEQYF
TRBD2	TRBJ2-2	few	TRBV6-5	TGTGCCAGCAGTTACGGACTAGCGGATACCGGGGAGCTGTTTTTT	CASSYGLADTGELFF
-	TRBJ2-2	few	TRBV7-9	TGTGCCATATCCCCCAGCCCGGGTGAGAGGGAGCTGTTTTTT	CAISPSPGERELFF
TRBD1	TRBJ1-2	few	TRBV6-1	TGTGCCAGCAGTGAATTCCGCAGGACAGGGCCCAACTATGGCTACACCTTC	CASSEFRRTGPNYGYTF
-	TRBJ1-5	many	TRBV28	TGTGCCAGCAGTTTTAAAGGGGCAAATCTTCTTCAAAGCACTCAGCCCCAGCATTTT	CASSFKGANLLQSTQPQHF
-	TRBJ1-1	many	TRBV6-2/TRBV6-3	TGTGCCAGCAGTACGGGGGGGGTCTACACTGAAGCTTTCTTT	CASSTGGVYTEAFF
-	TRBJ2-2	-	TRBV21-1	TGTGCCAGCAGCAAAGAGGAATGCACCGGGGAGCTGTTTTTT	CASSKEECTGELFF
TRBD1	TRBJ2-7	-	TRBV7-6	TGTGCCAGCAGCCTCGGGACAGGGGCCTACGAGCGGTACTTC	CASSLGTGAYERYF
-	TRBJ1-1	many	TRBV6-5	TGTGCCAGCAGTAACCCCGGGTTTGGGGGCACTGAAGCTTTCTTT	CASSNPGFGGTEAFF
-	TRBJ2-7	once	TRBV6-5	TGTGCCAGCAAATGGGGGTACGAGCAGTACTTC	CASKWGYEQYF
-	TRBJ2-1	-	TRBV20-1	TGCAGTGCTAGATCGGTGGGGGGCCCCTACAATGAGCAGTTCTTC	CSARSVGGPYNEQFF
TRBD1	TRBJ2-1	many	TRBV7-3	TGTGCCAGCAGCCCCCTACAGGGGGCCAACTACAATGAGCAGTTCTTC	CASSPLQGANYNEQFF
TRBD1	TRBJ1-2	many	TRBV5-1	TGCGCCAGCAGCCCTGGACAGGGGCAGAACTATGGCTACACCTTC	CASSPGQGQNYGYTF
-	TRBJ1-1	many	TRBV9	TGTGCCAGCAGCGTGAACGCTGAAGCTTTCTTT	CASSVNAEAFF